The clone carrying this TCR beta chain is a singleton in its sample. Trimming took 5 bases from V and 9 from J; bases not matched to a gene: 8. The CDR3 length is 15 residues. The germline V gene has CDR1 LNHDA and CDR2 SQIVND (reference sequence). This sample stems from a study of cytomegalovirus exposure and HLA in healthy donors. The assay was immunoSEQ multiplex PCR, and TCRdb's table has in-frame clones only and misses some. The repertoire has around 190,000 clones, approximately 78% of them found once; the top ten carry 1% to 1.5%. The sequenced sample consisted of PBMCs. The chain combines TRBV19 with TRBJ1-6; TRBD1 matches 9 bases. The source of this sequence is a woman aged 25 to 39 in good health and CMV-seronegative. This CDR3 reads CASSRLGTGSSPLHF. DNA of the CDR3: TGTGCCAGTAGTCGTCTCGGGACAGGGTCTTCACCCCTCCACTTT. Supplemented by reference TRBV19 and TRBJ1-6, the full variable domain reads DGGITQSPKYLFRKEGQNVTLSCEQNLNHDAMYWYRQDPGQGLRLIYYSQIVNDFQKGDIAEGYSVSREKKESFPLTVTSAQKNPTAFYLCASSRLGTGSSPLHFGNGTRLTVT.